This T cell receptor (beta chain) was profiled in a study of shared clonotypes between healthy human individuals. Some clones are missing from TCRdb's copy, which holds only in-frame ones; the method was immunoSEQ multiplex PCR. The sample lists some 1.5 million clones, nearly 99% occurring once. V was pared by 6 bases and J by 3 bases, with 7 bases of the junction left unmatched. This CDR3 contains 14 residues. Germline V lookup: CDR1 MDHEN, CDR2 SYDVKM. Sequenced sample: naive CD4+ T cells sorted from blood. As to subset: CD45RA+ positively selected. The chain employs TRBV28 and TRBJ2-7; the match to TRBD1 covers 8 bases. The sequence came from a man aged 25 to 40 in good health. The CDR3 region is CASRAPGQVYEQYF. CDR3 DNA: TGTGCCAGCAGGGCCCCGGGACAGGTCTACGAGCAGTACTTC.